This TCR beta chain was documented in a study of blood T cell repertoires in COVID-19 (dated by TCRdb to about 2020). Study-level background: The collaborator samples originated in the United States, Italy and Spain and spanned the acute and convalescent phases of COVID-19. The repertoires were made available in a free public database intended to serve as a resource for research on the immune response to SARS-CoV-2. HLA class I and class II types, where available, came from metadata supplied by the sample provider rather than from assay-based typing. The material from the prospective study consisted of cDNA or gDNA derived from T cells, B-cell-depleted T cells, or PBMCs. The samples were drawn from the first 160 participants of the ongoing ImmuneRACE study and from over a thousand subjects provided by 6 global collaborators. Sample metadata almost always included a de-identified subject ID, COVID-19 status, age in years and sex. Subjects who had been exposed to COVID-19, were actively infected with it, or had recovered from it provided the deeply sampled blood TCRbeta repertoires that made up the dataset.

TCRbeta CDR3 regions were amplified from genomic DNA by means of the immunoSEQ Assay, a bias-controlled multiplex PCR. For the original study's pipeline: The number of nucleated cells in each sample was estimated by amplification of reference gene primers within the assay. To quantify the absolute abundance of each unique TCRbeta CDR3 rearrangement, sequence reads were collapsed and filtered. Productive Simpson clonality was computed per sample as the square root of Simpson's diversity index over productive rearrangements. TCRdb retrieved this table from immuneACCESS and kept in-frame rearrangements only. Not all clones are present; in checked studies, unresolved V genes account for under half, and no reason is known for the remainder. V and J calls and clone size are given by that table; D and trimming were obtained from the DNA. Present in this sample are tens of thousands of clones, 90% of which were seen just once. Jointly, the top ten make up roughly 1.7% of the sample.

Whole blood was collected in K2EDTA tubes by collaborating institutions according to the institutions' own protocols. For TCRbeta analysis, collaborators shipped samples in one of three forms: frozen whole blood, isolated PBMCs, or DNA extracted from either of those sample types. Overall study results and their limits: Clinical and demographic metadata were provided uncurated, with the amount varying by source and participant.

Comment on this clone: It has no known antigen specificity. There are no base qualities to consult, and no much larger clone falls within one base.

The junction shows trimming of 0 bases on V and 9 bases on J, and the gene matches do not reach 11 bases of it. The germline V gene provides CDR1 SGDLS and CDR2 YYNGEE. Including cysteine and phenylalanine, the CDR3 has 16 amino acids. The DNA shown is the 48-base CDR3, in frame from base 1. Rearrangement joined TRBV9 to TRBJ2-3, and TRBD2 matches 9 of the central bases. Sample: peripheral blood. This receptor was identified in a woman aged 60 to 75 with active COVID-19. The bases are TGTGCCAGCAGCGTAGATAGCGGGAGACCCACCCTCACGCAGTATTTT. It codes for CASSVDSGRPTLTQYF. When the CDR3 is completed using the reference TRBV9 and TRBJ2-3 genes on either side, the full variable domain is DSGVTQTPKHLITATGQRVTLRCSPRSGDLSVYWYQQSLDQGLQFLIQYYNGEERAKGNILERFSAQQFPDLHSELNLSSLELGDSALYFCASSVDSGRPTLTQYFGPGTRLTVL.